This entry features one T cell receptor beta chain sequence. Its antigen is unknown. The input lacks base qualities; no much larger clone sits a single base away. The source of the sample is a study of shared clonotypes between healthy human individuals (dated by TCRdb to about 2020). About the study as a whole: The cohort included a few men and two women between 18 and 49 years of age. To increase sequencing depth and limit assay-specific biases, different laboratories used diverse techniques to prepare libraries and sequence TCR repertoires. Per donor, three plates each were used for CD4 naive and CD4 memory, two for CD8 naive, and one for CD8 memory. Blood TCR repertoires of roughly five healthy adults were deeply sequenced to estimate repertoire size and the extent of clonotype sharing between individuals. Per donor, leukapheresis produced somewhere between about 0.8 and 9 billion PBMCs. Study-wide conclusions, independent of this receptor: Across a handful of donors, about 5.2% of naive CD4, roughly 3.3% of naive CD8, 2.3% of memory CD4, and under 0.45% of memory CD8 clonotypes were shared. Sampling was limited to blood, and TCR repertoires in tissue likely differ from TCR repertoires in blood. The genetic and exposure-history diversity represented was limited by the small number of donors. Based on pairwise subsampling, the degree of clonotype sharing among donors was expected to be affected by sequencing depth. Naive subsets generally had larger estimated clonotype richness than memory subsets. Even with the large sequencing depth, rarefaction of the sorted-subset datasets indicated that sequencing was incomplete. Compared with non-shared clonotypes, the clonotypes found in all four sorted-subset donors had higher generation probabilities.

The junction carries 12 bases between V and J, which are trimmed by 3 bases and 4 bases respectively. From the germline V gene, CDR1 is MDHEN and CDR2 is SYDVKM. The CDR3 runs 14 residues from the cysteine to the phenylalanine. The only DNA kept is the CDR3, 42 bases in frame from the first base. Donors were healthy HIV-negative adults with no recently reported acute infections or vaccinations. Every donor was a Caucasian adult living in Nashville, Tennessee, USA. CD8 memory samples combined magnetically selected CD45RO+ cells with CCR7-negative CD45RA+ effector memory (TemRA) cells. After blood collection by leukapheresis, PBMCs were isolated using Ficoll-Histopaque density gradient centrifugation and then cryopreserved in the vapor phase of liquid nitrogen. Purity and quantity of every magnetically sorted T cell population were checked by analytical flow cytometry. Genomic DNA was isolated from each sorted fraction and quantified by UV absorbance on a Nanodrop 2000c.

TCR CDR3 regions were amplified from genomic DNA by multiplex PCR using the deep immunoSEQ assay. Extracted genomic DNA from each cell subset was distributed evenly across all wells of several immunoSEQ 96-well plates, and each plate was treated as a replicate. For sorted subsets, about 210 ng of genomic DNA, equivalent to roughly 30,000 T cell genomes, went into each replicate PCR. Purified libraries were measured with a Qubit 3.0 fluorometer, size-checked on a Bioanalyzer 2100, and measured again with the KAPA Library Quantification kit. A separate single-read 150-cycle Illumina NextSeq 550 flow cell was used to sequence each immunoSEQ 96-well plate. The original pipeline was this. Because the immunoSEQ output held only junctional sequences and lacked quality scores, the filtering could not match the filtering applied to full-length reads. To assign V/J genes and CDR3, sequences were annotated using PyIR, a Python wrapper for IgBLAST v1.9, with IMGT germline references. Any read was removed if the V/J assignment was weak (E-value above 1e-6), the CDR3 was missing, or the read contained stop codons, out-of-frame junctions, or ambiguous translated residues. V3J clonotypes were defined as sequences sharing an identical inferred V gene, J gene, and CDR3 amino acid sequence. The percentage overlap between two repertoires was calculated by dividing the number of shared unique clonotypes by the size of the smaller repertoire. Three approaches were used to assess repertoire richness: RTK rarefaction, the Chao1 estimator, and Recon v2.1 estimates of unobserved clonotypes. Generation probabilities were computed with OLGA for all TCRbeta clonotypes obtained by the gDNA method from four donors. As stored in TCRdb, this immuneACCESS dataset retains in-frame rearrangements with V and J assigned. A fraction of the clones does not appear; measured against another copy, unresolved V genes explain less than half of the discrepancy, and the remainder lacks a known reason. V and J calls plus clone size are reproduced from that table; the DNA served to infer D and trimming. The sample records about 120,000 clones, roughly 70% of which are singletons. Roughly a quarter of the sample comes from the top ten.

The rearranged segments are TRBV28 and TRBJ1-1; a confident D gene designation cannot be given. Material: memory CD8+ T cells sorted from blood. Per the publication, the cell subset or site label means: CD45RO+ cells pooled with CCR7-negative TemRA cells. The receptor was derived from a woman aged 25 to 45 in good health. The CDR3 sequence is CASSFQRESTEAFF. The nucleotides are TGTGCCAGCAGTTTCCAACGAGAGAGCACTGAAGCTTTCTTT.